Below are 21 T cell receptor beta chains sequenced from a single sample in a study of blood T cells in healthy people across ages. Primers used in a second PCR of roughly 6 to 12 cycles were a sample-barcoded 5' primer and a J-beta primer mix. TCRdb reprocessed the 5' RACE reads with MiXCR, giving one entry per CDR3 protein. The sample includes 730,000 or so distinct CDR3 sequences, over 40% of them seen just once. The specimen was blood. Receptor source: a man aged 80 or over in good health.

CDR3 sequence (DNA): TGTGCCAGCAGTTTGCACGGTTCGAGCGCTGAGACCCAGTACTTC. Its protein is CASSLHGSSAETQYF. The chain has TRBV28 and TRBJ2-5, with no clear D. The V end was cut by 3 bases, the J end by 5 bases, with 16 bases between. This CDR3 spans 15 amino acids. Germline CDR1 and CDR2: MDHEN and SYDVKM.

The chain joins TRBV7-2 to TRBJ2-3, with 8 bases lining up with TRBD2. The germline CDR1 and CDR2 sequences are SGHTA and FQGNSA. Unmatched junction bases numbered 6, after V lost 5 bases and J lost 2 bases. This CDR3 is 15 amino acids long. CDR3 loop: CASSINSGDTDTQYF. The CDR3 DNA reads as TGTGCCAGCAGCATAAATAGCGGGGACACAGATACGCAGTATTTT. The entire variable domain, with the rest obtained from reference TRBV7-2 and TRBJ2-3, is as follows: GAGVSQSPSNKVTEKGKDVELRCDPISGHTALYWYRQSLGQGLEFLIYFQGNSAPDKSGLPSDRFSAERTGGSVSTLTIQRTQQEDSAVYLCASSINSGDTDTQYFGPGTRLTVL.

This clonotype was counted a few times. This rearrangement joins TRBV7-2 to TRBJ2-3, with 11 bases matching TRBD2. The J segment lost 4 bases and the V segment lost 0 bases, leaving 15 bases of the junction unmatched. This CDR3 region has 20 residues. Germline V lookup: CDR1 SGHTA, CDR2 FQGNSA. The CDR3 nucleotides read TGTGCCAGCAGCTTAGCTGGGCTAGCGGGGGGTCGACGCATACCAGATACGCAGTATTTT. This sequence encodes CASSLAGLAGGRRIPDTQYF.

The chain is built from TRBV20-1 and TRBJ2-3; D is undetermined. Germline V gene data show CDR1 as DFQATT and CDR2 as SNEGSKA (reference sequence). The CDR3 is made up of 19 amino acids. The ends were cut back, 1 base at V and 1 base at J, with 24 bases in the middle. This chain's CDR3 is CSARGSPSLGRGGTDTQYF. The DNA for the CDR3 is TGCAGTGCTAGAGGCTCCCCTAGTCTAGGTCGAGGCGGCACAGATACGCAGTATTTT.

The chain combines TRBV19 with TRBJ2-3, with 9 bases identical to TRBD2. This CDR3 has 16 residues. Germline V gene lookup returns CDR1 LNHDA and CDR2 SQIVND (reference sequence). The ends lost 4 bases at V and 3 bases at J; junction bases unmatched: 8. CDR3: CASSTLLAGSTDTQYF. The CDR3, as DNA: TGTGCCAGTAGTACCCTCCTAGCGGGGTCGACAGATACGCAGTATTTT.

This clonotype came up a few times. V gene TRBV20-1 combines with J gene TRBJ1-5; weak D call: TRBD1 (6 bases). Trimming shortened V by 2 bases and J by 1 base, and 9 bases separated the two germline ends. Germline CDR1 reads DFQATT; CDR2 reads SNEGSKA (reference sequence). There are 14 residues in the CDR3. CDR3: CSARPRGSNQPQHF. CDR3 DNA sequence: TGCAGTGCTAGACCCAGGGGAAGCAATCAGCCCCAGCATTTT.

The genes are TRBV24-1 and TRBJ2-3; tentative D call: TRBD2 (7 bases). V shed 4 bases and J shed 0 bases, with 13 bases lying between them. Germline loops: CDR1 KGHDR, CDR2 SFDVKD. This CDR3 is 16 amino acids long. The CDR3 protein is CATSDPGGPSTDTQYF. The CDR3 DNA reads TGTGCCACCAGTGACCCCGGGGGGCCGAGCACAGATACGCAGTATTTT.

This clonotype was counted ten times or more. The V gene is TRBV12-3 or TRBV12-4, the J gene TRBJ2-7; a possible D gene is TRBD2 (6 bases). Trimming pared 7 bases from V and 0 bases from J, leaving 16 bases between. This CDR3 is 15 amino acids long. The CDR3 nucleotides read TGTGCCAGCACCGTTGGGGGGATAGTCTCCTACGAGCAGTACTTC. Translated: CASTVGGIVSYEQYF.

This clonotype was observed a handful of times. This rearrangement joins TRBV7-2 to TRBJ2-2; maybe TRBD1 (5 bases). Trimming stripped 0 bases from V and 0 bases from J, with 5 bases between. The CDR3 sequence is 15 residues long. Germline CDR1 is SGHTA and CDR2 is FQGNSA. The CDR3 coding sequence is TGTGCCAGCAGCTTAGCGGGGCCGAACACCGGGGAGCTGTTTTTT. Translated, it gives CASSLAGPNTGELFF.

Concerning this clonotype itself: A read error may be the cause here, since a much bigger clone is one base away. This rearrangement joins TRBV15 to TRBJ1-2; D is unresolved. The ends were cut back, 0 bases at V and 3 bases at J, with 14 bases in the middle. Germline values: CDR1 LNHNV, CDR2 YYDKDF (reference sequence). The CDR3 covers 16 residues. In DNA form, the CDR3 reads TGTGCCACCAGCAGAGATACCCGGACTGGGGACTATGGCTACACCTTC. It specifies CATSRDTRTGDYGYTF.

The CDR3 spells CASSPSLGTTTDTQYF. The DNA of the CDR3 is TGTGCCAGCAGCCCGAGTCTCGGGACAACCACAGATACGCAGTATTTT. The chain recombines TRBV6-5 with TRBJ2-3, with D perhaps TRBD1 (6 bases). CDR1 MNHEY and CDR2 SVGAGI come from the germline V gene. Trimming cost V 6 bases and J 2 bases, with 18 bases left between them. The CDR3 covers 16 residues.

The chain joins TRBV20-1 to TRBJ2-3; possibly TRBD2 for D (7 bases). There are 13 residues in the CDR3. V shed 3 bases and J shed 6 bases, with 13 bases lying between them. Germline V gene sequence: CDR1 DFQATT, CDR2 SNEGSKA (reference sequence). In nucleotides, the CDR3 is TGCAGTGCTAGCGGGGGGCGCTGGGATACGCAGTATTTT. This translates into CSASGGRWDTQYF.

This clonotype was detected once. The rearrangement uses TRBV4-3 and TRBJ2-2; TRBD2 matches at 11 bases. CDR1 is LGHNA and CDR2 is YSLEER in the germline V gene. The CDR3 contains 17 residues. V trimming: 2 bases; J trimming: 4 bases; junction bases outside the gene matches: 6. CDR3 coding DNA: TGCGCCAGCAGCCAATTCGGACTAGCGGGTAGCACCGGGGAGCTGTTTTTT. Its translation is CASSQFGLAGSTGELFF.

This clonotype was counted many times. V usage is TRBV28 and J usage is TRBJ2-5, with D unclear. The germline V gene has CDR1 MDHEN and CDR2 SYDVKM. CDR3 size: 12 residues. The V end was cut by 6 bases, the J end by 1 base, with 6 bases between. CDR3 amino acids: CASRVAQETQYF. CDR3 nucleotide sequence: TGTGCCAGCAGGGTGGCCCAAGAGACCCAGTACTTC.

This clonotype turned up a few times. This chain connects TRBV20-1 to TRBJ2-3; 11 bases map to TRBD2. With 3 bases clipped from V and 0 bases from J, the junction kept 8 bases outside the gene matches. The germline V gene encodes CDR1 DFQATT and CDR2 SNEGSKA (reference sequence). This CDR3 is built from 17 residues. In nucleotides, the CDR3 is TGCAGTGCTAGGGTAGGACTAGCGGGTACTAGCACAGATACGCAGTATTTT. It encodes CSARVGLAGTSTDTQYF.

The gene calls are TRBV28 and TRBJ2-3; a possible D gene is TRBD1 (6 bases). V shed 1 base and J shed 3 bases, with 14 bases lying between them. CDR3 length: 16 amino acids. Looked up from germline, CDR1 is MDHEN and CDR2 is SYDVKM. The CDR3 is CASSLSQQGWTDTQYF. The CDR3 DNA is TGTGCCAGCAGTTTATCCCAACAGGGTTGGACAGATACGCAGTATTTT.

The CDR3 DNA reads as TGTGCCAGCAGCCAAGATTCCGGTCTCTATGGCTACACCTTC. Encoded protein: CASSQDSGLYGYTF. This chain uses TRBV3-1 with TRBJ1-2, with D hard to call. Per germline, CDR1 LGHDT and CDR2 YNNKEL (reference sequence). V shed 0 bases and J shed 4 bases, with 9 bases lying between them. CDR3 size: 14 residues.

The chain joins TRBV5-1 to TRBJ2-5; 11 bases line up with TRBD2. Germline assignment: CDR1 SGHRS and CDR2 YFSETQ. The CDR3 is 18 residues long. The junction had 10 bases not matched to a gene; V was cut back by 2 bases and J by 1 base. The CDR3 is CASSFTGASGGSQETQYF. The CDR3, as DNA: TGCGCCAGCAGCTTCACCGGGGCTAGCGGGGGGTCCCAAGAGACCCAGTACTTC.

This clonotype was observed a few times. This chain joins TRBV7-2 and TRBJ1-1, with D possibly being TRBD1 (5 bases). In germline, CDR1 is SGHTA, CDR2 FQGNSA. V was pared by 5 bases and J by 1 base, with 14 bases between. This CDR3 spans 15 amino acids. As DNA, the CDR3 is TGTGCCAGCAGCCCCCCGGAGGGACGGAACACTGAAGCTTTCTTT. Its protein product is CASSPPEGRNTEAFF.

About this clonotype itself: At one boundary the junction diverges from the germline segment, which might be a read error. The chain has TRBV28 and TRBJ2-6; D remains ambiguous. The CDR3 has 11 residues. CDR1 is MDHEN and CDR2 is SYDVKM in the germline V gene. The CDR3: CAGSLDDVLTF. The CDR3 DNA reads TGTGCCGGCAGTTTGGACGACGTCCTGACTTTC.

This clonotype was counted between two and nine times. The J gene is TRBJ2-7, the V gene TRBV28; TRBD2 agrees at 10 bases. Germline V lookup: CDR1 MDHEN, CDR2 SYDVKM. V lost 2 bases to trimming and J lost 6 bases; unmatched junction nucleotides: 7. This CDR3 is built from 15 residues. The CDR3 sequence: CASSLAASGSAEQYF. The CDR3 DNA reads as TGTGCCAGCAGTTTAGCCGCTAGCGGGAGTGCCGAGCAGTACTTC.